The sequence of this T cell receptor (beta chain) was determined in a study of cytomegalovirus exposure and HLA in healthy donors. The CDR3 consists of 15 residues. Trimming shortened V by 0 bases and J by 11 bases, and 16 bases separated the two germline ends. Germline V CDR1 and CDR2: MGHRA, YSYEKL. Study-level findings and limits: A list of approximately 150 TCR beta chains associated with cytomegalovirus was given. Later on, an analysis showed TCR association rates differing by HLA locus, with DRB1 the most and HLA-C the fewest. It was reported in a later analysis that an Asian-associated ancestry cluster showed fewer N-insertions than the roughly 670-donor mean.

Each donor's status was that of a healthy bone marrow donor. With 60 Vbeta and 13 Jbeta primers, the PCR was carried out. Measured with immunoSEQ multiplex PCR; TCRdb has only the in-frame clones, and not every one. Seen here are about 130,000 clones, around 80% observed once, and the top ten hold about 6.8%. Turning to this clone: The target antigen is unknown.

This sequence was found in a man aged 40-49 years in good health and CMV-seropositive. The sequenced sample consisted of PBMCs. The chain has TRBV4-1 and TRBJ1-4, with no clear D. CDR3 in DNA: TGCGCCAGCAGCCAAGATTACCAGGTCGGGAGGAAACTGTTTTTT. It yields the protein CASSQDYQVGRKLFF.